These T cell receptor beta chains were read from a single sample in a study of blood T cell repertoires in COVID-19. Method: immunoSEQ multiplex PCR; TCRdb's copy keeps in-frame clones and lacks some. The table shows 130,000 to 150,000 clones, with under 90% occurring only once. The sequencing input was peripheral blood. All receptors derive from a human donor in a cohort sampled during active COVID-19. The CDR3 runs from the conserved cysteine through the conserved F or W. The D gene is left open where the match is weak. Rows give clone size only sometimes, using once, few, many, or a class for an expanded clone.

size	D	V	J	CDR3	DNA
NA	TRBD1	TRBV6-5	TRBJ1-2	CASSRDSNSYGYTF	TGTGCCAGCAGTCGGGACAGCAATTCCTATGGCTACACCTTC
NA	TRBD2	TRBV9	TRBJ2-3	CASSSGLAGDPSTDTQYF	TGTGCCAGCAGCTCCGGACTAGCGGGGGACCCTAGCACAGATACGCAGTATTTT
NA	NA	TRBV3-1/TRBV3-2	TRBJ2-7	CASSRQAKRLAHEQYF	TGTGCCAGCAGCCGCCAAGCCAAACGGCTAGCTCACGAGCAGTACTTC
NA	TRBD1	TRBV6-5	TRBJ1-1	CASSRTGGTEAFF	TGTGCCAGCAGCCGTACAGGGGGCACTGAAGCTTTCTTT
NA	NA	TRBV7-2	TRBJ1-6	CASSFVTDNSPLHF	TGTGCCAGCAGCTTTGTCACAGATAATTCACCCCTCCACTTT
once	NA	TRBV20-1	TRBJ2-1	CSARSDEQFF	TGCAGTGCTAGATCGGATGAGCAGTTCTTC
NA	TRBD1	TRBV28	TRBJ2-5	CASRDRGRETQYF	TGTGCCAGCAGAGACAGGGGGCGAGAGACCCAGTACTTC
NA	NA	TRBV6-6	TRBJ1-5	CASSSFNQPQHF	TGTGCCAGCAGTTCCTTTAATCAGCCCCAGCATTTT
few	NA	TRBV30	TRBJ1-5	CAWSPQGQPQHF	TGTGCCTGGAGTCCGCAGGGCCAGCCCCAGCATTTT
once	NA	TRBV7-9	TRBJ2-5	CASSNLETQYF	TGTGCCAGCAGCAATCTAGAGACCCAGTACTTC
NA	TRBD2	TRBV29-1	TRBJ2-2	CSALIGTSSTGELFF	TGCAGCGCCTTGATAGGGACTAGTTCCACCGGGGAGCTGTTTTTT
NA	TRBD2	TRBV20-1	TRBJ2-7	CSASWTSTHEQYF	TGCAGTGCTAGTTGGACTAGTACCCACGAGCAGTACTTC
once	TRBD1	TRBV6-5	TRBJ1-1	CASSDRGRSEAFF	TGTGCCAGCAGCGACAGGGGTAGGTCTGAAGCTTTCTTT
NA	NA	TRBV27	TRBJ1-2	CASSLSPGGKGYTF	TGTGCCAGCAGTCTATCCCCCGGGGGAAAGGGCTACACCTTC
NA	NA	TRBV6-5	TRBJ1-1	CASSQQGTEAFF	TGTGCCAGCAGTCAACAGGGTACTGAAGCTTTCTTT
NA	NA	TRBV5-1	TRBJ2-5	CASSFQSSGQETQYF	TGCGCCAGCAGCTTCCAGTCGTCAGGGCAAGAGACCCAGTACTTC
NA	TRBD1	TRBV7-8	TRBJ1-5	CASTQTGNAQHF	TGTGCCAGCACCCAGACAGGGAACGCCCAGCATTTT
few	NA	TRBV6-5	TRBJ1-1	CASSPFGQPNTEAFF	TGTGCCAGCAGTCCTTTCGGACAGCCGAACACTGAAGCTTTCTTT
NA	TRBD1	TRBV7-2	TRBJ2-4	CASSPGTGHAIQYF	TGTGCCAGCAGCCCCGGGACAGGGCACGCCATTCAGTACTTC
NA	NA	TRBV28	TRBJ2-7	CASRRQGRHEQYF	TGTGCCAGCAGGCGTCAGGGGCGGCACGAGCAGTACTTC
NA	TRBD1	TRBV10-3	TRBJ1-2	CAISTRARDRGQNGYTF	TGTGCCATCAGTACCCGGGCTCGAGACAGGGGGCAGAATGGCTACACCTTC
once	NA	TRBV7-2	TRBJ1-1	CASSWDTEGNTEAFF	TGTGCCAGCAGCTGGGACACCGAGGGGAACACTGAAGCTTTCTTT
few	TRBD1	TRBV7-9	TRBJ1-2	CASSSLGQGATGYTF	TGTGCCAGCAGCTCCCTGGGCCAGGGGGCGACTGGCTACACCTTC
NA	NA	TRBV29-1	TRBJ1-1	CSARVNTEAFF	TGCAGCGCTCGGGTGAACACTGAAGCTTTCTTT
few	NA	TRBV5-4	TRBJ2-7	CASSPGRGYEQYF	TGTGCCAGCAGCCCTGGTCGGGGTTACGAGCAGTACTTC
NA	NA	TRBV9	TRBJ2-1	CASSAGNSYNEQFF	TGTGCCAGCAGCGCCGGGAACTCCTACAATGAGCAGTTCTTC
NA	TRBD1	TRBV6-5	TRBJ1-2	CASSRDRSNYGYTF	TGTGCCAGCAGTCGGGACAGGTCTAACTATGGCTACACCTTC
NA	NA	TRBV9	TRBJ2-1	CASSVSGTGHREQFF	TGTGCCAGCAGCGTGAGCGGGACAGGCCACAGGGAGCAGTTCTTC
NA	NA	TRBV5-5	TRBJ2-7	CASSPRTGTGSSYEQYF	TGTGCCAGCAGCCCTCGCACAGGGACGGGTAGCTCCTACGAGCAGTACTTC
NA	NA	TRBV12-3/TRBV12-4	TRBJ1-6	CASSLDGNSPLHF	TGTGCCAGCAGTTTAGACGGTAATTCACCCCTCCACTTT
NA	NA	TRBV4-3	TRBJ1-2	CASSQDLISDGSLNYGYTF	TGCGCCAGCAGCCAAGATCTAATCAGCGATGGCAGTCTTAACTATGGCTACACCTTC
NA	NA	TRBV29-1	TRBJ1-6	CSVGRGEGSPLHF	TGCAGCGTTGGGCGGGGAGAAGGATCACCCCTCCACTTT
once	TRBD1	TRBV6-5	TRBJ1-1	CASSSLPRGRNTEAFF	TGTGCCAGCAGTTCTTTGCCGAGGGGGCGGAACACTGAAGCTTTCTTT
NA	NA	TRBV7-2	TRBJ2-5	CASSLALAVETQYF	TGTGCCAGCAGCTTAGCGCTAGCAGTCGAGACCCAGTACTTC
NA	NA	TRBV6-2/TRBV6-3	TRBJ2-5	CASSYPGLLQETQYF	TGTGCCAGCAGTTACCCGGGACTCCTCCAAGAGACCCAGTACTTC
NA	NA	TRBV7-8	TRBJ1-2	CASSPDSNYGYTF	TGTGCCAGCAGCCCCGACAGCAACTATGGCTACACCTTC
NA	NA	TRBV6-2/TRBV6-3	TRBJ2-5	CASSYSSTGSHRAQYF	TGTGCCAGCAGTTACTCGAGTACCGGCTCCCACAGAGCCCAGTACTTC
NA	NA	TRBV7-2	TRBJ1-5	CASSSLHQPQHF	TGTGCCAGCAGCTCTCTCCATCAGCCCCAGCATTTT
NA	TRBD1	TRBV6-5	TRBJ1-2	CASLLRDRPYGYTF	TGTGCCAGCCTACTAAGGGACAGGCCTTATGGCTACACCTTC
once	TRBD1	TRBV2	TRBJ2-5	CASVGQGGETQYF	TGTGCCAGCGTGGGACAGGGAGGGGAGACCCAGTACTTC
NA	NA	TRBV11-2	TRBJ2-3	CASSPRTDFSTDTQYF	TGTGCCAGCAGCCCCAGGACTGATTTTAGCACAGATACGCAGTATTTT
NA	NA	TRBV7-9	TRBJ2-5	CASSRLGAEQETQYF	TGTGCCAGCAGCCGCTTAGGGGCGGAACAAGAGACCCAGTACTTC
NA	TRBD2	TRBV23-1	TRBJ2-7	CASSRSGLAGSSSYEQYF	TGCGCCAGCAGTCGATCGGGACTAGCGGGTTCCAGCTCCTACGAGCAGTACTTC
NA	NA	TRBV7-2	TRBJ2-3	CASSFTGWTDTQYF	TGTGCCAGCAGCTTCACGGGGTGGACAGATACGCAGTATTTT
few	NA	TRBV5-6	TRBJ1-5	CASSLGRGMNNQPQHF	TGTGCCAGCAGCTTGGGAAGGGGCATGAACAATCAGCCCCAGCATTTT
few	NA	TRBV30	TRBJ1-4	CAWAQGTDEKLFF	TGTGCCTGGGCCCAGGGGACGGATGAAAAACTGTTTTTT
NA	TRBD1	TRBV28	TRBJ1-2	CASTPMDRFEGYTF	TGTGCCAGCACCCCTATGGACAGGTTTGAAGGCTACACCTTC
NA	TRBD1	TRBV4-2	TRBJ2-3	CASSQEQGAWADTQYF	TGTGCCAGCAGCCAAGAACAGGGGGCTTGGGCAGATACGCAGTATTTT
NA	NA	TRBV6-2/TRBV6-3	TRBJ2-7	CASSEPAPTEQYF	TGTGCCAGCAGTGAGCCCGCCCCTACCGAGCAGTACTTC
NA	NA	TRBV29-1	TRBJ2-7	CSVSRATREQYF	TGCAGCGTTTCCAGGGCCACACGGGAGCAGTACTTC
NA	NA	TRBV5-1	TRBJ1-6	CASSRDSDNSPLHF	TGCGCCAGTAGCCGGGACTCTGATAATTCACCCCTCCACTTT
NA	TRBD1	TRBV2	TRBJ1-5	CASTMDRGSNQPQHF	TGTGCCAGCACTATGGACAGGGGCTCCAATCAGCCCCAGCATTTT
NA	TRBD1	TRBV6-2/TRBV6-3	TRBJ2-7	CASSYLQGSYEQYF	TGTGCCAGCAGTTACTTACAGGGGAGCTACGAGCAGTACTTC
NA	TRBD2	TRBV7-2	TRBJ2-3	CASSPGLATDTQYF	TGTGCCAGCAGCCCCGGACTAGCTACAGATACGCAGTATTTT
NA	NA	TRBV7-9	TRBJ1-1	CASSPSTATTEAFF	TGTGCCAGCAGCCCTTCCACTGCTACCACTGAAGCTTTCTTT
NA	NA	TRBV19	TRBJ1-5	CASRKQRNSNQPQHF	TGTGCCAGTAGAAAACAGCGGAATAGCAATCAGCCCCAGCATTTT
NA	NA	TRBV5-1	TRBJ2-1	CASSLALNRGEQFF	TGCGCCAGCAGCTTGGCCCTCAACCGGGGAGAGCAGTTCTTC
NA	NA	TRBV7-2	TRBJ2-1	CASSPGRGGDEQFF	TGTGCCAGCAGCCCAGGGAGGGGGGGAGATGAGCAGTTCTTC
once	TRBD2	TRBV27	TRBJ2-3	CASNLGGGAWDTQYF	TGTGCCAGCAACCTTGGCGGGGGGGCATGGGATACGCAGTATTTT